This T cell receptor beta chain was identified during a study of T cells in Graves' hyperthyroidism and ophthalmopathy. Study in general: Sampling of peripheral blood happened at initial diagnosis, prior to any treatment. Study-wide points: Most thyroid clonotypes expanded above 0.001 appeared in blood too.

This clonotype was counted ten times or more. Its matching antigen is unknown. Clinical symptoms, serum thyroxine and TRAb, thyroid ultrasound and orbital computed tomography together formed the diagnostic basis. Regions amplified from RNA transcripts were the TCR beta CDR3 regions. The TCR CDR3 was amplified in a first-round RT-PCR using the HTBI primer set. From the multiplex PCR reads, TCRdb called clonotypes with MiXCR, one entry per CDR3 protein. The data hold about 640,000 distinct CDR3 sequences, with less than 25% observed a single time. The CDR3 consists of 14 residues. V was pared by 5 bases and J by 6 bases, with 8 bases of the junction left unmatched.

Sequencing was done on a sample of blood. This receptor was taken from a man aged 30 to 45 with Graves' ophthalmopathy. This sequence joins TRBV12-3 or TRBV12-4 and TRBJ2-7, with 9 bases that match TRBD1. The DNA of the CDR3 is TGTGCCAGCAGTCCCGGGACAGGGAAGACCGAGCAGTACTTC. Protein: CASSPGTGKTEQYF.